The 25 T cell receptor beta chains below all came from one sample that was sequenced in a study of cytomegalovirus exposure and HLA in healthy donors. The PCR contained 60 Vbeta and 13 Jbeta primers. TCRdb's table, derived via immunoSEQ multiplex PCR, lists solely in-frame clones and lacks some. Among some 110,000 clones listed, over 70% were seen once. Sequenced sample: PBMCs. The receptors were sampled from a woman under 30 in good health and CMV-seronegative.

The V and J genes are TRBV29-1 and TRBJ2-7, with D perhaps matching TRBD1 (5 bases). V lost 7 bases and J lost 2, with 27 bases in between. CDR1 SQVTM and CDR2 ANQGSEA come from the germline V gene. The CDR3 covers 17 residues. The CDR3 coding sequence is TGCAGCGCATACCTCAGCCTCTCCAAGGGGATCCCCTACGAGCAGTACTTC. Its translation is CSAYLSLSKGIPYEQYF.

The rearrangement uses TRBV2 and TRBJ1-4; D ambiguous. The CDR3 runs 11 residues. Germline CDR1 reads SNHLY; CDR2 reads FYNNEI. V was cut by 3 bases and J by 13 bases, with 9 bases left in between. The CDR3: CASSDPGLLFF. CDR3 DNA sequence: TGTGCCAGCAGTGATCCAGGTCTACTGTTTTTT.

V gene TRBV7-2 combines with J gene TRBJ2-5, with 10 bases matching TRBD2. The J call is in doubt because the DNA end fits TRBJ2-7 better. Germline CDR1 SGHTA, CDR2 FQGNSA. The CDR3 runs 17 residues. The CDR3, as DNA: TGTGCCAGCAGCCAACACAGCGGACTAGCGGACTCCTACGAGCAGTACTTC. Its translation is CASSQHSGLADSYEQYF.

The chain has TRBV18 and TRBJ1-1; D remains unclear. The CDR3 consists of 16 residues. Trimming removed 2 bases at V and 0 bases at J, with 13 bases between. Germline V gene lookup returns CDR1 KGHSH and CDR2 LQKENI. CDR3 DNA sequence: TGTGCCAGCTCACCAAATATAGAGGCCCTGAACACTGAAGCTTTCTTT. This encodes CASSPNIEALNTEAFF.

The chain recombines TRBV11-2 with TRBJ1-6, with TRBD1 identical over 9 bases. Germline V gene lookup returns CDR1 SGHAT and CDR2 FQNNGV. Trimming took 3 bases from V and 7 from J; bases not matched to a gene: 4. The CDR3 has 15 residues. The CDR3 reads CASSFPGQGNSPLHF. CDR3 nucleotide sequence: TGTGCCAGCAGCTTCCCGGGACAGGGAAATTCACCCCTCCACTTT.

The CDR3 protein is CASSITGVRGTEAFF. The CDR3 DNA reads TGCGCCAGCAGCATAACAGGGGTGCGGGGCACTGAAGCTTTCTTT. V is TRBV5-1 and J is TRBJ1-1; TRBD1 matches 7 bases. The V gene end was trimmed by 4 bases and the J gene end by 4 bases; junction bases not matched to a gene: 10. This CDR3 has 15 amino acids. Per germline, CDR1 SGHRS and CDR2 YFSETQ. Full variable domain (missing parts from reference TRBV5-1 and TRBJ1-1): KAGVTQTPRYLIKTRGQQVTLSCSPISGHRSVSWYQQTPGQGLQFLFEYFSETQRNKGNFPGRFSGRQFSNSRSEMNVSTLELGDSALYLCASSITGVRGTEAFFGQGTRLTVV.

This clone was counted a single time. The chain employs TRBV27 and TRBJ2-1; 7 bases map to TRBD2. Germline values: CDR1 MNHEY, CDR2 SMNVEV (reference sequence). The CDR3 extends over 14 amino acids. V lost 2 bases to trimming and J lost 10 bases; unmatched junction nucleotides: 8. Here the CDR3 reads CASSLDRLAGEQFF. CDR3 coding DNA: TGTGCCAGCAGTTTAGACAGACTAGCCGGGGAGCAGTTCTTC.

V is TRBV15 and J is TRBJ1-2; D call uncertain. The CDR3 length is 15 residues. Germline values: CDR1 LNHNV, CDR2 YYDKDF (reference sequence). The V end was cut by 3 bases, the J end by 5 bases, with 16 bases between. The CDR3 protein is CATSREVEEIYGYTF. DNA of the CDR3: TGTGCCACCAGCAGGGAGGTAGAGGAAATATATGGCTACACCTTC.

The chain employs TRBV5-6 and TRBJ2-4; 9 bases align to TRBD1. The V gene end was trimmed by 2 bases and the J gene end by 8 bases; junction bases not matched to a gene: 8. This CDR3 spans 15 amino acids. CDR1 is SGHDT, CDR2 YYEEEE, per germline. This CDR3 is CASSLPTGGVDIQYF. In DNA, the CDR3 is TGTGCCAGCAGCTTACCTACAGGGGGCGTGGACATTCAGTACTTC.

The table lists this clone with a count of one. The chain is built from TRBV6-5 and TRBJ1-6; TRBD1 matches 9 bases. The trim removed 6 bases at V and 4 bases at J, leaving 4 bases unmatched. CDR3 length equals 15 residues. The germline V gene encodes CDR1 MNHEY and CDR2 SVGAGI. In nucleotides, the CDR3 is TGTGCCAGCAGCCGCGGGACAGGGTATAATTCACCCCTCCACTTT. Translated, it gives CASSRGTGYNSPLHF.

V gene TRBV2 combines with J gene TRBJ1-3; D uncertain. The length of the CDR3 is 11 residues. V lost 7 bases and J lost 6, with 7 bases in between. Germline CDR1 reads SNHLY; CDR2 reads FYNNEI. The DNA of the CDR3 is TGTGCCAGCAAAAGAGAAAACACCATATATTTT. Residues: CASKRENTIYF.

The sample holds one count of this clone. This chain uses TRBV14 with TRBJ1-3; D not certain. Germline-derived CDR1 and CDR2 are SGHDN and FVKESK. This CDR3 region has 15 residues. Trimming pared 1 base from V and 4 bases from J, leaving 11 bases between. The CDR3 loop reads CASSQGLAAGNTIYF. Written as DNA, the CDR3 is TGTGCCAGCAGCCAAGGATTGGCAGCGGGAAACACCATATATTTT. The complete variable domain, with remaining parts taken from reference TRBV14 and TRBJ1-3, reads EAGVTQFPSHSVIEKGQTVTLRCDPISGHDNLYWYRRVMGKEIKFLLHFVKESKQDESGMPNNRFLAERTGGTYSTLKVQPAELEDSGVYFCASSQGLAAGNTIYFGEGSWLTVV.

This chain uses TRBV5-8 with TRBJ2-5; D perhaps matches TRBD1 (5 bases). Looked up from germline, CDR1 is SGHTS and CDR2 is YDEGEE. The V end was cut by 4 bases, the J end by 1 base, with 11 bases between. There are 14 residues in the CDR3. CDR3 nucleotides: TGTGCCAGCAGCCGCAGGGCCTTCCAAGAGACCCAGTACTTC. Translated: CASSRRAFQETQYF. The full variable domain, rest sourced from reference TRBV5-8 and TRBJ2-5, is EAGVTQSPTHLIKTRGQQATLRCSPISGHTSVYWYQQALGLGLQFLLWYDEGEERNRGNFPPRFSGRQFPNYSSELNVNALELEDSALYLCASSRRAFQETQYFGPGTRLLVL.

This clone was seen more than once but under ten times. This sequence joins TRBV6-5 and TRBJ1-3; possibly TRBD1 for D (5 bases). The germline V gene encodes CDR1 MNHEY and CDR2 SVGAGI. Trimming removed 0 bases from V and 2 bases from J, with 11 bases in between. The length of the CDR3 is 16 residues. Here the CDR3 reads CASSYSLTAAGNTIYF. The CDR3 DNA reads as TGTGCCAGCAGTTACTCCCTGACAGCTGCTGGAAACACCATATATTTT.

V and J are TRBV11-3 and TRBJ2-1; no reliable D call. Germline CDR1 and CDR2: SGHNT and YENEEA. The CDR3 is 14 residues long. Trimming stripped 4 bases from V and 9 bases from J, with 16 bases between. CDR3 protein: CASSSTHPRSEQFF. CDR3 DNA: TGTGCCAGCAGCTCTACTCATCCGCGGAGTGAGCAGTTCTTC.

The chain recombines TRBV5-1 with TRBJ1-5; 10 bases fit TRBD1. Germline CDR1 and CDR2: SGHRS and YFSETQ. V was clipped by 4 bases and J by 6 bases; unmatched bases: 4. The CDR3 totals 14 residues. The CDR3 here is CASSMTGGTQPQHF. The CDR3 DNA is TGCGCCAGCAGCATGACAGGGGGCACTCAGCCCCAGCATTTT.

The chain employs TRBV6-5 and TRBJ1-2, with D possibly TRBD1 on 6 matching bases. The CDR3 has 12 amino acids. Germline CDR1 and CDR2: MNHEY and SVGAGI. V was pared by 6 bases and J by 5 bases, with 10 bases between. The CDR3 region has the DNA TGTGCCAGCAGAGGACAGATTTATGGCTACACCTTC. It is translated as CASRGQIYGYTF.

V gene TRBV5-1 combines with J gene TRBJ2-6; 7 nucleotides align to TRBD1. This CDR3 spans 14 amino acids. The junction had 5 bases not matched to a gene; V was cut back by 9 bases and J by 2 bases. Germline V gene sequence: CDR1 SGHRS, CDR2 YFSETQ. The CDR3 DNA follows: TGCGCCACGAGACAGGGCCCTGGGGCCAACGTCCTGACTTTC. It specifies CATRQGPGANVLTF.

CDR3 protein: CASSEAPKTGPNQPQHF. For the CDR3, the DNA is TGTGCCAGCAGTGAAGCACCTAAGACAGGGCCTAATCAGCCCCAGCATTTT. The chain uses TRBV2 and TRBJ1-5; TRBD1 aligns across 7 bases. The CDR3 has 17 amino acids. Germline V gene lookup returns CDR1 SNHLY and CDR2 FYNNEI. The trim removed 0 bases at V and 4 bases at J, leaving 9 bases unmatched.

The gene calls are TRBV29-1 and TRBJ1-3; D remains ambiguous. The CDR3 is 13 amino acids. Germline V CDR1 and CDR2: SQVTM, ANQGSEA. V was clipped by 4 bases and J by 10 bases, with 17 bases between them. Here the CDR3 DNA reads TGCAGCGTTGCCGGTGCGGGTGGTCGGACCATATATTTT. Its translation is CSVAGAGGRTIYF.

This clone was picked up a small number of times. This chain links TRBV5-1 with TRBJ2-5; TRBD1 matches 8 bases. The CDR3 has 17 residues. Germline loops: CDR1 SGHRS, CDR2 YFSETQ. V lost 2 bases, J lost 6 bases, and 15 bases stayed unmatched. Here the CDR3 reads CASSLWATGEWGKTQYF. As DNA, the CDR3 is TGCGCCAGCAGCTTATGGGCGACAGGGGAATGGGGAAAGACCCAGTACTTC.

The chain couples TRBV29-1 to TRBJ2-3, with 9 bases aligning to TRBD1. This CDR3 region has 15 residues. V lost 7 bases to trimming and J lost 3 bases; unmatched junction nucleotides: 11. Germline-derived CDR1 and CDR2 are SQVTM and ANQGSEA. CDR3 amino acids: CSAAQQGAKTDTQYF. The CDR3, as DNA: TGCAGCGCTGCCCAACAGGGGGCGAAAACAGATACGCAGTATTTT.

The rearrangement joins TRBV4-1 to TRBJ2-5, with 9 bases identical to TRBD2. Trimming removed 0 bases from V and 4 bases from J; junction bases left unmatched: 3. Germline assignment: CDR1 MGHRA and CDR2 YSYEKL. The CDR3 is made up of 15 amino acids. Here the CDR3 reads CASSQDGTSSETQYF. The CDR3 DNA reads TGCGCCAGCAGCCAAGATGGGACTAGCTCAGAGACCCAGTACTTC.

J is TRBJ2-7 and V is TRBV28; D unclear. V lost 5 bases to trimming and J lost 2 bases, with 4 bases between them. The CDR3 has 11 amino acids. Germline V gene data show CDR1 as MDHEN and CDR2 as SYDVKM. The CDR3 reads CASSHPYEQYF. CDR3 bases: TGTGCCAGCAGTCATCCCTACGAGCAGTACTTC.

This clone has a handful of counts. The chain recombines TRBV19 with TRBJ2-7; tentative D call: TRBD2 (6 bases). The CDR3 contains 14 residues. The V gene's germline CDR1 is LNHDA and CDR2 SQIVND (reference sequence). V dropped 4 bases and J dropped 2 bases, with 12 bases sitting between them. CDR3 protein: CASSSAGGTYEQYF. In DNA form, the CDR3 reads TGTGCCAGTAGTAGTGCAGGCGGGACCTACGAGCAGTACTTC.